This TCR beta chain was sequenced for a study of blood T cell repertoires in COVID-19. About the study: Collection of acute and convalescent COVID-19 samples took place in the United States, Italy and Spain. Sample material is recorded as cDNA or gDNA derived from T cells, B-cell-depleted T cells, or PBMCs.

Per the original methods: The authors estimated nucleated cell counts from reference gene primer amplification. Clones were sequenced by immunoSEQ multiplex PCR, and TCRdb holds only the in-frame ones, with some missing. V and J calls and clone size come straight from that table; D and trimming were deduced from the DNA. The sample contains 240,000 or so clones, around 83% of which appear only once. From germline, CDR1 is SGHVS and CDR2 FNYEAQ. V gave up 5 bases and J gave up 5 bases, with 14 bases separating them. CDR3 length: 14 amino acids. Sequencing input: peripheral blood. This chain connects TRBV7-6 to TRBJ2-3; D may be TRBD1 (6 bases). The source is a woman aged 18 to 35 with acute or convalescent COVID-19. In nucleotides, the CDR3 is TGTGCCAGCAGCCCACTATACAGGGAAGATACGCAGTATTTT. It is translated as CASSPLYREDTQYF.